This T cell receptor (beta chain) was recorded in a study of T cell responses to AZD1222 COVID-19 vaccine. Across the study: Second-dose recipients at about 4 or about 12 weeks were treated as one pooled group.

V was trimmed by 2 bases and J by 5 bases, leaving 13 bases between them. The germline gives CDR1 SGHTA, CDR2 FQGNSA. CDR3 size: 14 residues. Data came from immunoSEQ multiplex PCR; TCRdb stores just in-frame clones and leaves some out. The sample includes 150,000 to 200,000 clones, around 90% seen only once; the top ten take 1.3%. The receptor comes from an adult in good health. The chain employs TRBV7-2 and TRBJ2-7; D not resolved. This material consisted of peripheral blood, taken on day 0 of AZD1222 vaccination. This CDR3 reads CASSLSPGSNEQYF. The CDR3, as DNA: TGTGCCAGCAGCTTATCTCCGGGTTCCAACGAGCAGTACTTC.